This entry lists 25 T cell receptor beta chains sequenced from one sample in a study of cytomegalovirus exposure and HLA in healthy donors listed by TCRdb under 2017. Library method: the immunoSEQ multiplex PCR assay. For the multiplex PCR, a mixture combining 60 forward primers for TCR Vbeta segments and 13 reverse primers for TCR Jbeta segments was used. TCRdb re-hosts the immuneACCESS table, in-frame sequences only. Its copies lack some clones; in the studies checked, an unresolved V gene accounts for under half of them, and the cause for the rest is not known. Across this sample there are around 190,000 clones, with 65% to 80% seen only once. The biggest ten clones account for around 4.3% of the sample. Source material: PBMCs. These receptors were taken from a woman under 40 in good health and CMV-seropositive.

This chain uses TRBV9 with TRBJ2-5, with a possible D match to TRBD1 (7 bases). V was shortened by 4 bases and J by 0 bases, with 10 bases between the two germline ends. The germline V gene encodes CDR1 SGDLS and CDR2 YYNGEE. The CDR3 spans 14 residues. The CDR3 loop reads CASSRRGDQETQYF. The CDR3 bases are TGTGCCAGCAGCCGCAGGGGGGACCAAGAGACCCAGTACTTC.

This clone was seen just once. The CDR3 protein is CASYDSSGANVLTF. Here the CDR3 DNA reads TGTGCCAGCTACGACAGCTCTGGGGCCAACGTCCTGACTTTC. This chain uses TRBV7-9 with TRBJ2-6; weak D call: TRBD1 (5 bases). Trimming removed 8 bases from V and 0 bases from J, with 8 bases in between. There are 14 residues in the CDR3. In germline, CDR1 is SEHNR, CDR2 FQNEAQ (reference sequence).

This clone was counted between two and nine times. This CDR3 is also generated by other DNA sequences in the sample. The chain joins TRBV4-1 to TRBJ2-7, with a tentative D call TRBD1 (6 bases). V was trimmed by 0 bases and J by 0 bases, leaving 12 bases between them. CDR1 MGHRA and CDR2 YSYEKL come from the germline V gene. The CDR3 totals 16 residues. The CDR3 DNA reads as TGCGCCAGCAGCCAAGATCCCGGACAGAGCTCCTACGAGCAGTACTTC. Translated, it gives CASSQDPGQSSYEQYF.

The genes are TRBV7-9 and TRBJ2-2, with 10 bases identical to TRBD1. Per germline, CDR1 SEHNR and CDR2 FQNEAQ (reference sequence). The V gene end was trimmed by 4 bases and the J gene end by 4 bases; junction bases not matched to a gene: 3. The CDR3 sequence is 15 residues long. DNA of the CDR3: TGTGCCAGCAGCTGGACAGGGGGAACCACCGGGGAGCTGTTTTTT. Translation gives CASSWTGGTTGELFF.

This clone has only a few counts. This chain connects TRBV5-6 to TRBJ2-7, with D possibly matching TRBD2 (6 bases). CDR3 length: 15 residues. Per the germline V gene, CDR1 is SGHDT and CDR2 is YYEEEE. Trimming took off 4 bases at V and 0 bases at J, with 14 bases between the two ends. The CDR3 reads CASSRGAGTSYEQYF. CDR3 DNA sequence: TGTGCCAGCAGCCGAGGTGCGGGAACCTCCTACGAGCAGTACTTC. The whole variable domain, remainder taken from reference TRBV5-6 and TRBJ2-7, is DAGVTQSPTHLIKTRGQQVTLRCSPKSGHDTVSWYQQALGQGPQFIFQYYEEEERQRGNFPDRFSGHQFPNYSSELNVNALLLGDSALYLCASSRGAGTSYEQYFGPGTRLTVT.

The chain couples TRBV5-1 to TRBJ1-2; D possibly corresponds to TRBD1 (5 bases). The germline V gene has CDR1 SGHRS and CDR2 YFSETQ. The V end was cut by 6 bases, the J end by 8 bases, with 20 bases between. This CDR3 region has 14 residues. The CDR3 DNA follows: TGCGCCAGCAACCTTGACGGGGGGTGGGGAGGCTACACCTTC. Protein: CASNLDGGWGGYTF.

The chain employs TRBV6-5 and TRBJ1-2, with 7 bases aligning to TRBD1. Unmatched junction bases numbered 9, after V lost 5 bases and J lost 6 bases. The germline V gene has CDR1 MNHEY and CDR2 SVGAGI. CDR3 length: 14 residues. CDR3 sequence (DNA): TGTGCCAGCAGTCGGACAGGCCTAAGAGATGGCTACACCTTC. Amino acids: CASSRTGLRDGYTF.

The chain carries TRBV5-1 and TRBJ1-1; possibly TRBD1 for D (5 bases). CDR1 and CDR2 (germline): SGHRS, YFSETQ. V was pared by 7 bases and J by 2 bases, with 12 bases between. The CDR3 extends over 13 amino acids. This CDR3 reads CASYRGLNTEAFF. The CDR3 DNA sequence: TGCGCCAGCTATCGGGGGTTAAACACTGAAGCTTTCTTT.

The chain joins TRBV6-5 to TRBJ1-1; 8 bases map to TRBD1. The length of the CDR3 is 15 residues. Germline V CDR1 and CDR2: MNHEY, SVGAGI. V lost 4 bases and J lost 5; bases outside the gene matches: 9. The CDR3 protein is CASSSWTGSRTEAFF. CDR3 in DNA: TGTGCCAGCAGTTCTTGGACAGGGAGTAGGACTGAAGCTTTCTTT.

This clone was detected only once. The chain carries TRBV2 and TRBJ2-3, with 7 bases identical to TRBD2. Germline V gene data show CDR1 as SNHLY and CDR2 as FYNNEI. V shed 5 bases and J 2 bases; nucleotides not matched to a gene: 10. The CDR3 sequence is 16 residues long. The CDR3 DNA reads as TGTGCCAGCAGTCTTCACACCGGGACTATCACAGATACGCAGTATTTT. Translating gives CASSLHTGTITDTQYF. Filled out from reference TRBV2 and TRBJ2-3, the complete variable domain reads EPEVTQTPSHQVTQMGQEVILRCVPISNHLYFYWYRQILGQKVEFLVSFYNNEISEKSEIFDDQFSVERPDGSNFTLKIRSTKLEDSAMYFCASSLHTGTITDTQYFGPGTRLTVL.

V usage is TRBV12-5 and J usage is TRBJ2-2, with D maybe TRBD1 (6 bases). The CDR3 runs to 16 residues. V lost 3 bases to trimming and J lost 4 bases, with 15 bases between them. Germline CDR1 and CDR2: LGHNT and FRNRAP. The CDR3 bases are TGTGCTAGTGGTTTCTGGCAGGGGAGTAGCACCGGGGAGCTGTTTTTT. This codes for CASGFWQGSSTGELFF.

The chain combines TRBV11-2 with TRBJ2-2; D is possibly TRBD1 (5 bases). The V gene's germline CDR1 is SGHAT and CDR2 FQNNGV. V was shortened by 7 bases and J by 0 bases, with 9 bases between the two germline ends. This CDR3 comprises 14 residues. The CDR3 bases are TGTGCCAGCATGGTGGGGCCGAACACCGGGGAGCTGTTTTTT. It is translated as CASMVGPNTGELFF. Full variable domain (remainder filled in from reference TRBV11-2 and TRBJ2-2): EAGVAQSPRYKIIEKRQSVAFWCNPISGHATLYWYQQILGQGPKLLIQFQNNGVVDDSQLPKDRFSAERLKGVDSTLKIQPAKLEDSAVYLCASMVGPNTGELFFGEGSRLTVL.

This clone was found once. The rearrangement uses TRBV6-5 and TRBJ2-1, with D perhaps TRBD2 (5 bases). The CDR3 extends over 14 amino acids. The germline V gene has CDR1 MNHEY and CDR2 SVGAGI. V gave up 6 bases and J gave up 11 bases, with 20 bases separating them. CDR3 DNA sequence: TGTGCCAGCAGCCCCGTTTTCGGGAAGAGGCAGCAGTTCTTC. Its translation is CASSPVFGKRQQFF.

The chain joins TRBV7-9 to TRBJ2-7; 11 bases are a match to TRBD2. Unmatched junction bases numbered 1, after V lost 2 bases and J lost 4 bases. The CDR3 runs to 14 residues. CDR1 and CDR2 from the germline V gene are SEHNR and FQNEAQ (reference sequence). CDR3 in DNA: TGTGCCAGCAGCTTAACTAGCGGGAGTTACGAGCAGTACTTC. It encodes CASSLTSGSYEQYF.

V is TRBV4-2 and J is TRBJ1-1; unclear D gene. With 5 bases removed from V and 0 bases from J, the gap between germline ends came to 13 bases. The CDR3 spans 15 residues. From germline, CDR1 is LGHNA and CDR2 YNFKEQ. In nucleotides, the CDR3 is TGTGCCAGCAGCGCGGAGGGATACATGAACACTGAAGCTTTCTTT. Translating gives CASSAEGYMNTEAFF.

The chain combines TRBV21-1 with TRBJ1-1; no DNA check was done on the table's D call, TRBD1. TRBV21-1 is deemed a pseudogene. This CDR3 contains 18 residues. CDR3 DNA: TGTGCCAGCAGCACAAGGAGCGCCGGAACAGGTACGAACACTGAAGCTTTCTTT. This encodes CASSTRSAGTGTNTEAFF.

The rearrangement joins TRBV13 to TRBJ2-7, with a tentative D call TRBD2 (5 bases). The V gene lost 3 bases and the J gene lost 3 bases, with 12 bases spanning the gap. CDR1 and CDR2 from the germline V gene are PRHDT and FYEKMQ (reference sequence). This CDR3 is built from 14 residues. Here the CDR3 reads CASSFPGKNYEQYF. The CDR3 bases are TGTGCCAGCAGCTTTCCGGGGAAGAACTACGAGCAGTACTTC.

This chain joins TRBV27 and TRBJ2-7; 10 nucleotides match TRBD2. V lost 4 bases, J lost 2 bases, and 2 bases stayed unmatched. Per the germline V gene, CDR1 is MNHEY and CDR2 is SMNVEV (reference sequence). The CDR3 runs to 14 residues. CDR3 sequence (DNA): TGTGCCAGCAGTTCCGGACTAGCGGCCTACGAGCAGTACTTC. Translated: CASSSGLAAYEQYF.

This clone was recorded a few times. This chain joins TRBV21-1 and TRBJ2-5; the table's TRBD1 call for D was not verified on the DNA. The J call is uncertain, as TRBJ2-7 better fits the DNA end. TRBV21-1 is listed as a pseudogene. The CDR3 runs 14 residues. CDR3 nucleotide sequence: TGTGCCAGCAGCAATGGGCATCCCCCCTACGAGCAGTACTTC. Its translation: CASSNGHPPYEQYF.

The CDR3 region is CASSQVVSGTGIYEQYF. The CDR3 nucleotides are TGCGCCAGCAGCCAAGTAGTTTCCGGGACAGGGATTTACGAGCAGTACTTC. V usage is TRBV4-1 and J usage is TRBJ2-7, with 9 positions matching TRBD1. This CDR3 has 17 amino acids. Germline V lookup: CDR1 MGHRA, CDR2 YSYEKL. Unmatched junction bases numbered 11, after V lost 1 base and J lost 4 bases.

A few counts support this clone. The rearrangement links TRBV11-2 to TRBJ1-2; the match to TRBD1 covers 8 bases. This CDR3 is 13 amino acids long. With 5 bases clipped from V and 4 bases from J, the junction kept 3 bases outside the gene matches. Per the germline V gene, CDR1 is SGHAT and CDR2 is FQNNGV. The CDR3, as DNA: TGTGCCAGCAGCCTGGGACAGGCCTATGGCTACACCTTC. It is translated as CASSLGQAYGYTF.

V and J are TRBV29-1 and TRBJ1-3; tentative D call: TRBD1 (6 bases). Germline loops: CDR1 SQVTM, CDR2 ANQGSEA. This CDR3 spans 12 amino acids. Trimming cost V 7 bases and J 5 bases, with 12 bases left between them. The CDR3 sequence: CSATDRRNTIYF. The CDR3 DNA reads TGCAGCGCAACGGACAGACGAAACACCATATATTTT.

A remark on this clone: This sample includes further DNA sequences coding for the same CDR3. The chain uses TRBV4-1 and TRBJ2-7; D perhaps matches TRBD1 (5 bases). Looked up from germline, CDR1 is MGHRA and CDR2 is YSYEKL. Trimming removed 0 bases at V and 2 bases at J, with 8 bases between. There are 14 residues in the CDR3. The CDR3 DNA follows: TGCGCCAGCAGCCAAGAAAGGGGCACCTACGAGCAGTACTTC. Protein sequence: CASSQERGTYEQYF.

The chain recombines TRBV6-1 with TRBJ1-1, with D tentatively TRBD1 (5 bases). This CDR3 spans 15 amino acids. V lost 0 bases, J lost 7 bases, and 15 bases lay in between. The germline V gene has CDR1 MNHNS and CDR2 SASEGT. The CDR3 is CASSEAAGQPFEAFF. The CDR3 DNA reads as TGTGCCAGCAGTGAAGCGGCAGGGCAGCCTTTTGAAGCTTTCTTT.

The V gene is TRBV4-3, the J gene TRBJ2-7; 8 bases fit TRBD2. This CDR3 spans 15 amino acids. Trimming cost V 1 base and J 6 bases; bases outside gene matches: 8. Germline CDR1 reads LGHNA; CDR2 reads YSLEER. The DNA of the CDR3 is TGCGCCAGCAGCCAAGGGAGCGGGAGTTTCGCCGAGCAGTACTTC. Translation: CASSQGSGSFAEQYF.